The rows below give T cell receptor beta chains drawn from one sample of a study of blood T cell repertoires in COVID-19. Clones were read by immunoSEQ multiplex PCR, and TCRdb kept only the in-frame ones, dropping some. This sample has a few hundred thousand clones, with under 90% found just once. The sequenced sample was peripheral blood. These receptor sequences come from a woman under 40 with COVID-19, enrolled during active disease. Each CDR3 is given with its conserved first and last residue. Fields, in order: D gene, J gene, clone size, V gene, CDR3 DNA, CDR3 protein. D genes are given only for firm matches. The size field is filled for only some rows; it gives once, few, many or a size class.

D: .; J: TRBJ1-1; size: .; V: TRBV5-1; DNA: TGCGCCAGCAGCCCGCTATACAGGGCCCAGAACACTGAAGCTTTCTTT; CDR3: CASSPLYRAQNTEAFF
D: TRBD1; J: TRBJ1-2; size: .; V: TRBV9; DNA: TGTGCCAGCAGCGTAGAAACAGGGGAGGATGGCTACACCTTC; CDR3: CASSVETGEDGYTF
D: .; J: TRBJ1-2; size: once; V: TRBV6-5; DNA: TGTGCCAGCAAATCAGAGGCAGGGGATTGGGGCTACACCTTC; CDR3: CASKSEAGDWGYTF
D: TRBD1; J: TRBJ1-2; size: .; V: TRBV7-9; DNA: TGTGCCAGCACTCAACCTCAGGGGGCTATGGGCTACACCTTC; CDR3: CASTQPQGAMGYTF
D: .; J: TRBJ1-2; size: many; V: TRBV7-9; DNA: TGTGCCAGCAGCTTAGATACGGACATGGGCTATGGCTACACCTTC; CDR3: CASSLDTDMGYGYTF
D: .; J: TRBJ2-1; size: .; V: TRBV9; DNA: TGTGCCAGCAGCGCGACTCACACCTTAACCTACAATGAGCAGTTCTTC; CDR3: CASSATHTLTYNEQFF
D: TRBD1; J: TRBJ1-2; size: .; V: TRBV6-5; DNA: TGTGCCAGCAATACCGGGACAGGGTATGGCTACACCTTC; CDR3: CASNTGTGYGYTF
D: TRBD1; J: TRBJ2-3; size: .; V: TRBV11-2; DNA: TGTGCCAGCAGCTTCCTTCCCCAGGGGGGCACAGATACGCAGTATTTT; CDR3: CASSFLPQGGTDTQYF
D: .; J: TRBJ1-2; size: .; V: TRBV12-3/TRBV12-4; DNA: TGTGCCAGCAGTCTTCGGTATGGCTACACCTTC; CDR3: CASSLRYGYTF
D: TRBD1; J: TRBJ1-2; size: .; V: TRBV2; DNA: TGTGCCAGCAGTGGACAGGGGACGGATGGCTACACCTTC; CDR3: CASSGQGTDGYTF
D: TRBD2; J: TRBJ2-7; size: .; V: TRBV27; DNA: TGTGCCAGCAGTACGAGACTAGCGGGGGCGCAGCAGGGCTACGAGCAGTACTTC; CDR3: CASSTRLAGAQQGYEQYF
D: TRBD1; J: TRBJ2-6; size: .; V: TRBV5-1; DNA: TGCGCCAGCAGCAAGACAGGGGTATCTGGGGCCAACGTCCTGACTTTC; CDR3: CASSKTGVSGANVLTF
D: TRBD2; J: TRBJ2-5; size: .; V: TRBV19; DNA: TGTGCCAGTAGTACCCCGGGAGGACCGCTGGGGGAGGCCCAGTACTTC; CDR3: CASSTPGGPLGEAQYF
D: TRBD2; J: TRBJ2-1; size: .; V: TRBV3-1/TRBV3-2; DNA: TGTGCCAGCAGCCGATTGACTAGCGGGGAGTACAATGAGCAGTTCTTC; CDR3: CASSRLTSGEYNEQFF
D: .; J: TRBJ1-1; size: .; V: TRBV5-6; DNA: TGTGCCAGCAGCTTGAAACGGACTAGGAACACTGAAGCTTTCTTT; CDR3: CASSLKRTRNTEAFF
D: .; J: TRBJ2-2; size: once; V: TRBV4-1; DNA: TGCGCCAGCAGCCTTCCGGGCCCTGGACTAACCGGGGAGCTGTTTTTT; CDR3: CASSLPGPGLTGELFF
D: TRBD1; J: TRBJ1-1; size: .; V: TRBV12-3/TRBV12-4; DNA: TGTGCCAGCAGTTACAGGGGAGCCACTGAAGCTTTCTTT; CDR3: CASSYRGATEAFF
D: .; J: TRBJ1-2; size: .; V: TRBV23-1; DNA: TGCGCCAGCAGTGGGGCACCCGGAGGCTACACCTTC; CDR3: CASSGAPGGYTF
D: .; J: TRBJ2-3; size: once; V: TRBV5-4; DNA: TGTGCCAGCAGCTCCCCGGGAAGCCTGGGGACAGATACGCAGTATTTT; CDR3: CASSSPGSLGTDTQYF
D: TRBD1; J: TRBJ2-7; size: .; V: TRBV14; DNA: TGTGCCAGCAGGCAGACAGGGGGCGGGTACGAGCAGTACTTC; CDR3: CASRQTGGGYEQYF
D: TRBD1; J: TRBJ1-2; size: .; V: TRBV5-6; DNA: TGTGCCAGCAGCGCGACAGGGATCCATGGCTACACCTTC; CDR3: CASSATGIHGYTF
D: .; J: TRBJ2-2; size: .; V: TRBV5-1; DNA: TGCGCCAGCAGCTTGGGAGTAGCGAACACCGGGGAGCTGTTTTTT; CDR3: CASSLGVANTGELFF
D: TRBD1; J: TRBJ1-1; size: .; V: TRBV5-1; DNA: TGCGCCAGCAGCTTGGACAGGGGGACTGAAGCTTTCTTT; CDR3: CASSLDRGTEAFF
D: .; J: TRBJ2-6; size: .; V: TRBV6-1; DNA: TGTGCCAGCAGTGAATCGACGGGCTCTGGGGCCAACGTCCTGACTTTC; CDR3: CASSESTGSGANVLTF
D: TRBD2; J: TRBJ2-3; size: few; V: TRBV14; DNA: TGTGCCAGCAGCCCCGGCGGGGGACTCCACACAGATACGCAGTATTTT; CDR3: CASSPGGGLHTDTQYF
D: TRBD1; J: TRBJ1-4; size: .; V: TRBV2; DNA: TGTGCCAGCAAGATGACAGGGGGAATAGAAAAACTGTTTTTT; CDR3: CASKMTGGIEKLFF
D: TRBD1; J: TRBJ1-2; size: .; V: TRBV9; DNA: TGTGCCAGCAGCACGGGACAGAACTATGGCTACACCTTC; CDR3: CASSTGQNYGYTF
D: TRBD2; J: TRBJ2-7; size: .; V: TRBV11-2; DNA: TGTGCCAGCAGCTTAGTGGGGGGGTACTCCTACGAGCAGTACTTC; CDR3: CASSLVGGYSYEQYF
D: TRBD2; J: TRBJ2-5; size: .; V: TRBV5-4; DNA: TGTGCCAGCTGCTCCGGGACTAGCCAGCGGAAGACCCAGTACTTC; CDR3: CASCSGTSQRKTQYF
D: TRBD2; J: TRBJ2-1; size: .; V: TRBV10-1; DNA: TGCGCCAGCAGTGAAGGAGGGCTAGCGGGGGGCTACTCCTACAATGAGCAGTTCTTC; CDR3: CASSEGGLAGGYSYNEQFF
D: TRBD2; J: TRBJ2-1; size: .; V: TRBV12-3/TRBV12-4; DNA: TGTGCCAGCAGTAAGCGGGGGCCAGGGGAGCAGTTCTTC; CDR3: CASSKRGPGEQFF
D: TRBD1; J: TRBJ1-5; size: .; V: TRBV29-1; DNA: TGCAGCGTTGAATCCCGGACAGGGGAGAATCAGCCCCAGCATTTT; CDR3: CSVESRTGENQPQHF
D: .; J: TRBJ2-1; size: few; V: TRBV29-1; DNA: TGCAGCGTTGAAGTACAGTCAGGGCCTTTGATATTGAATGAGCAGTTCTTC; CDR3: CSVEVQSGPLILNEQFF
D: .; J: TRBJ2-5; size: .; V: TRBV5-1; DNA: TGCGCCAGCAGACCATTAGGGACTCCCCTGGGAGAGACCCAGTACTTC; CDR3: CASRPLGTPLGETQYF
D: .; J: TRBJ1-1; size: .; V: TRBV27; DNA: TGTGCCAGCAGATTTACAGGGAGTAACACTGAAGCTTTCTTT; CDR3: CASRFTGSNTEAFF
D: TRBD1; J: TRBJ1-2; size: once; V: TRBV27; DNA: TGTGCCAGCAGTCCGATTCCAGGGGGCGGTCATGGCTACACCTTC; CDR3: CASSPIPGGGHGYTF
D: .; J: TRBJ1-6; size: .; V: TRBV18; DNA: TGTGCCAGCTCACCCCTCCCAGGGGCGCCGGACTCACCCCTCCACTTT; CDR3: CASSPLPGAPDSPLHF
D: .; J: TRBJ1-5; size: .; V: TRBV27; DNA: TGTGCCAGCAGTTTAAGCTACAGCAATCAGCCCCAGCATTTT; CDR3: CASSLSYSNQPQHF
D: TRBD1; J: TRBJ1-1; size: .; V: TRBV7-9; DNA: TGTGCCGGAGATGGCAGGGGGCGAGGCACTGAAGCTTTCTTT; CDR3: CAGDGRGRGTEAFF
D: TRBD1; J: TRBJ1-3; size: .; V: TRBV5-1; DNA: TGCGCCAGCAGCTTTGGACAGGGGAATCGAGAGGGAAACACCATATATTTT; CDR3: CASSFGQGNREGNTIYF
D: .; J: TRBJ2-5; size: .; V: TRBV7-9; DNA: TGTGCCAGCAGTGACAGTCAGGGGCAAGAGACCCAGTACTTC; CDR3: CASSDSQGQETQYF
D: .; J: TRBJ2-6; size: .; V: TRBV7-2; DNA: TGTGCCAGCAGCTTCGTGCGGGGCTCGCCTGGGGCCAACGTCCTGACTTTC; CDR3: CASSFVRGSPGANVLTF
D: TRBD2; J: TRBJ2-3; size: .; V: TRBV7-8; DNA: TGTGCCAGCAGCGCAAATAGCGGGGGGGTAACAGATACGCAGTATTTT; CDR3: CASSANSGGVTDTQYF
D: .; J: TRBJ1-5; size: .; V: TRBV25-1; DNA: TGTGCCAGCAGTGAAGTTGGAGTAGGCAATCAGCCCCAGCATTTT; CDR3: CASSEVGVGNQPQHF
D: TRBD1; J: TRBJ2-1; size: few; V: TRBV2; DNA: TGTGCCAGCAGTGATCCGGCAGGGGGCCCGAGGAATGAGCAGTTCTTC; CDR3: CASSDPAGGPRNEQFF
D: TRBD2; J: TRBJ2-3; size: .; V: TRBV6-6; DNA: TGTGCCAGCAGTTTGGAAGCGGGGGGGCTCGCAGATACGCAGTATTTT; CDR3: CASSLEAGGLADTQYF
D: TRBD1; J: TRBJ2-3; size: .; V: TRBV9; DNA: TGTGCCAGCAGCGTAGTGACAGGGCGCACAGATACGCAGTATTTT; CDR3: CASSVVTGRTDTQYF
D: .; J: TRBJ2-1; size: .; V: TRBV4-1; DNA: TGCGCCAGCAGCCAAGTCGGCCGGCTGAAAGGGGGCAATGAGCAGTTCTTC; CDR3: CASSQVGRLKGGNEQFF
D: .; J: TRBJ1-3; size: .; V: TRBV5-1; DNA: TGCGCCAGCGGCGGGGATGGAAACACCATATATTTT; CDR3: CASGGDGNTIYF
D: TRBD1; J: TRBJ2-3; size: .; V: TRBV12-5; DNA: TGTGCTAGTGGCCAACAGGGGGCAGATACGCAGTATTTT; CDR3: CASGQQGADTQYF
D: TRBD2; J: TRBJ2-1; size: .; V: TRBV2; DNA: TGTGCCAGCACCGGCAGCGGGGGGTTCAGTGAGCAGTTCTTC; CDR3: CASTGSGGFSEQFF
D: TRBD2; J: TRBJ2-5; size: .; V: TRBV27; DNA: TGTGCCAGCAGCCGGACTAGCGGGGGGGCCTGGGAGACCCAGTACTTC; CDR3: CASSRTSGGAWETQYF
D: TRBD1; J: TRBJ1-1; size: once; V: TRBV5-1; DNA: TGCGCCAGCAGCTGGACAGGGGGTAACACTGAAGCTTTCTTT; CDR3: CASSWTGGNTEAFF